The present T cell receptor (beta chain) was sequenced within a study of response to subunit inactivated influenza vaccine. General study findings and limits: The authors offered the suggestion that each seasonal influenza vaccination recruits few new T cells.

MiXCR was run by TCRdb on the RT-PCR reads, yielding one entry per CDR3 protein. The data contain 500,000 to 600,000 distinct CDR3 sequences, 12% of them singletons. CDR3 length equals 12 residues. V was clipped by 7 bases and J by 5 bases, with 15 bases between them. Per the germline V gene, CDR1 is DFQATT and CDR2 is SNEGSKA (reference sequence). This clonotype appeared a few times. Its specificity is not known. The clonotype comes from a man over 45 who received an inactivated influenza vaccine. The rearrangement links TRBV20-1 to TRBJ2-7; maybe TRBD1 (6 bases). Sequenced material: PBMCs from blood, taken on the day of vaccination. Written as DNA, the CDR3 is TGCAGTGTGGTGCCCAGGGGTCACGAGCAGTACTTC. It is translated as CSVVPRGHEQYF.